What follows describes a single T cell receptor (beta chain). This sample is drawn from a study of blood T cell repertoires in COVID-19. In the study overall: The United States, Italy and Spain provided the acute and convalescent COVID-19 samples. T cells, B-cell-depleted T cells, or PBMCs supplied cDNA or gDNA.

Authors' processing steps: Estimation of nucleated cell counts relied on the amplification of reference gene primers. The protocol was immunoSEQ multiplex PCR, while the TCRdb copy is restricted to in-frame clones and leaves out a portion. The DNA gave D and trimming, while V, J and clone size come from that table. In the table there are 200,000 to 250,000 clones, almost 85% of which are singletons. CDR1 MNHEY and CDR2 SVGEGT come from the germline V gene. The CDR3 length is 15 residues. V gave up 3 bases and J gave up 0 bases, with 11 bases separating them. The chain has TRBV6-2 or TRBV6-3 and TRBJ1-1; no clear D gene. This TCR was recovered from a woman at least 80 years old with acute or convalescent COVID-19. The material sequenced was peripheral blood. DNA for the CDR3: TGTGCCAGCAGTTATTCGAAACTCCTGAACACTGAAGCTTTCTTT. Translation: CASSYSKLLNTEAFF.